This T cell receptor (beta chain) was captured by sequencing in a study of shared clonotypes between healthy human individuals. This CDR3 has 15 residues. Germline-derived CDR1 and CDR2 are ENHRY and SYGVKD. Trimming removed 3 bases from V and 2 bases from J, with 14 bases in between. On this clone itself: Antigen specificity is unknown.

This table comes from immunoSEQ multiplex PCR, and its TCRdb copy is limited to in-frame clones, with some not included. The sample carries some 2,000,000 clones, almost 96% recorded once. Study findings and constraints: Sample collection involved blood only; tissue repertoires are likely different.

V and J are TRBV10-3 and TRBJ2-7; no firm D call. The sequence derives from a man younger than 30 in good health. Sequencing was performed on naive CD4+ T cells sorted from blood. Subset denoted: CD45RA+ positively selected. The CDR3 loop reads CAISELSWDAYEQYF. The CDR3 bases are TGTGCCATCAGTGAACTTTCATGGGATGCCTACGAGCAGTACTTC.